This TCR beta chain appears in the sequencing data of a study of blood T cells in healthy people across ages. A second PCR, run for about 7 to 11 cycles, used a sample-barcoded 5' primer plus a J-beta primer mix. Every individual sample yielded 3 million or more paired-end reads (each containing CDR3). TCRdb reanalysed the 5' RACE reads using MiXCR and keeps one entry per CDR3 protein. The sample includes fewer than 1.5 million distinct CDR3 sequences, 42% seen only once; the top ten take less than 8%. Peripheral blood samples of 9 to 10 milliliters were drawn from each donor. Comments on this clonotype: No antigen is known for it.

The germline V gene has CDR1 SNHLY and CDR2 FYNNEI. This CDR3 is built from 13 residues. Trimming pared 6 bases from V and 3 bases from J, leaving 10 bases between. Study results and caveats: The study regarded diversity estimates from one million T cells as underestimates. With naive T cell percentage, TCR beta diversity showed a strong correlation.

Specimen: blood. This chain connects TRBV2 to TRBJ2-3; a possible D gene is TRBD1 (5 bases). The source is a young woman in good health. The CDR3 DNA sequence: TGTGCCAGCAGCAACAGGTTTACAGATACGCAGTATTTT. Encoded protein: CASSNRFTDTQYF.